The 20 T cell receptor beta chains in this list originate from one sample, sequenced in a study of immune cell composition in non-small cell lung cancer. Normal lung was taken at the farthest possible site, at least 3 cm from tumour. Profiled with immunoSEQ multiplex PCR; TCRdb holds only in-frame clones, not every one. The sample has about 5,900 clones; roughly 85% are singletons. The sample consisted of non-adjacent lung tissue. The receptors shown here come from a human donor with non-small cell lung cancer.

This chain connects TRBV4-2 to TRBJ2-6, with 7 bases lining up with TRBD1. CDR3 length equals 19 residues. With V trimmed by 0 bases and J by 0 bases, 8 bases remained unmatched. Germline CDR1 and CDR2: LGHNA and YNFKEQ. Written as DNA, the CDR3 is TGTGCCAGCAGCCAAGAGAGTGGGACAGCCTTCTCTGGGGCCAACGTCCTGACTTTC. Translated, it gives CASSQESGTAFSGANVLTF.

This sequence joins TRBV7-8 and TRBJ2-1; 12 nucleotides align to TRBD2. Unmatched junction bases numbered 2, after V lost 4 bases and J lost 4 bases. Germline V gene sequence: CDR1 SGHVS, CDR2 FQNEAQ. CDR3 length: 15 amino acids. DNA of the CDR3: TGTGCCAGCAGCTCTAGCGGGAGGGCTTACAATGAGCAGTTCTTC. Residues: CASSSSGRAYNEQFF.

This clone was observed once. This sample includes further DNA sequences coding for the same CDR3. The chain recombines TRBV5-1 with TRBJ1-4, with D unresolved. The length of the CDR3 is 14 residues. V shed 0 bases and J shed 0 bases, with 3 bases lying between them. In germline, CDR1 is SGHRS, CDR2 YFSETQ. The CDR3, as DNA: TGCGCCAGCAGCTTGGGGCCAACTAATGAAAAACTGTTTTTT. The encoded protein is CASSLGPTNEKLFF. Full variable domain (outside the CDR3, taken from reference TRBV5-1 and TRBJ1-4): KAGVTQTPRYLIKTRGQQVTLSCSPISGHRSVSWYQQTPGQGLQFLFEYFSETQRNKGNFPGRFSGRQFSNSRSEMNVSTLELGDSALYLCASSLGPTNEKLFFGSGTQLSVL.

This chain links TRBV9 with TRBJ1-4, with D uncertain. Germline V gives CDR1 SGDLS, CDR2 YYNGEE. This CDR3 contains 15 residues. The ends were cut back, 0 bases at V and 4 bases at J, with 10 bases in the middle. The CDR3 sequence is CASSVGSGINEKLFF. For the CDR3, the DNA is TGTGCCAGCAGCGTAGGATCGGGGATTAATGAAAAACTGTTTTTT.

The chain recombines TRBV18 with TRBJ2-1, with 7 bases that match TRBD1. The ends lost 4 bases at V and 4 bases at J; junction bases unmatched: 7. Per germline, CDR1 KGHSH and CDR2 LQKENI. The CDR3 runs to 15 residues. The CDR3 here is CASSLPGQIYNEQFF. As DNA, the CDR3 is TGTGCCAGCTCACTCCCGGGACAGATATACAATGAGCAGTTCTTC.

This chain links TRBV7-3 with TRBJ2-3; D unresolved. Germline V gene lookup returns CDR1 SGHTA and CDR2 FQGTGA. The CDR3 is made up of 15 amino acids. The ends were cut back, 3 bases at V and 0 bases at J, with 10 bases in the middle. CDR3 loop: CASSFSGASTDTQYF. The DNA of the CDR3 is TGTGCCAGCAGCTTCAGTGGTGCAAGCACAGATACGCAGTATTTT.

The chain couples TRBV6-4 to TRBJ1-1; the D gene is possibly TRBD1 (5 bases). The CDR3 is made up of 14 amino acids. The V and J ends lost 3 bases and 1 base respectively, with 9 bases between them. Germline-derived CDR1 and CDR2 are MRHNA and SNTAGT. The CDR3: CASSEQASNTEAFF. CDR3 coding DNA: TGTGCCAGCAGTGAACAGGCCTCGAACACTGAAGCTTTCTTT.

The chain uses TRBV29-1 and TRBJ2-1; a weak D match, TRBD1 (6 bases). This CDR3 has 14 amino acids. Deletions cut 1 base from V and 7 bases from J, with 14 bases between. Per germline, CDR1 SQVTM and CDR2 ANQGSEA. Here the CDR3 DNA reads TGCAGCGTTGAAGGCGCGAAAAGGGGGAATGAGCAGTTCTTC. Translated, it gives CSVEGAKRGNEQFF.

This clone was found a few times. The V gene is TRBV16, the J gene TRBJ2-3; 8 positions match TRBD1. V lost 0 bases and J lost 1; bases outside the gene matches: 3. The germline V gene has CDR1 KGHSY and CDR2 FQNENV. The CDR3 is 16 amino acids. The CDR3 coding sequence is TGTGCCAGCAGCCAATCCGCAGGGGGCGGCACAGATACGCAGTATTTT. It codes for CASSQSAGGGTDTQYF.

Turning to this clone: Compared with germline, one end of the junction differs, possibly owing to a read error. The CDR3 DNA is TGTGCCAGCAGCTTGGCCGTGGAGCTCTTC. Its translation is CASSLAVELF. The V gene is TRBV5-8, the J gene TRBJ2-1, with D unresolved. This CDR3 has 10 amino acids. The V gene's germline CDR1 is SGHTS and CDR2 YDEGEE.

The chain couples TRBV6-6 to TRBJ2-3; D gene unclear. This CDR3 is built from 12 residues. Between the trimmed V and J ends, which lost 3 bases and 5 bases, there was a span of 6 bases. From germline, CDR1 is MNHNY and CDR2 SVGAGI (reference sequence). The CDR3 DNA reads TGTGCCAGCAGTTATTCCTTAGATACGCAGTATTTT. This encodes CASSYSLDTQYF.

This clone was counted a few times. The chain's CDR3 is CATEKRENTDTQYF. Written as DNA, the CDR3 is TGTGCCACCGAAAAGCGGGAGAACACAGATACGCAGTATTTT. This rearrangement joins TRBV11-2 to TRBJ2-3, with 8 bases that match TRBD2. CDR3 length: 14 amino acids. V gave up 10 bases and J gave up 2 bases; unmatched junction bases: 8. From germline, CDR1 is SGHAT and CDR2 FQNNGV.

CDR3 region: CSVEGQGYNEQFF. CDR3 coding DNA: TGCAGCGTTGAAGGACAGGGGTACAATGAGCAGTTCTTC. The rearrangement links TRBV29-1 to TRBJ2-1; 8 bases match TRBD1. The CDR3 runs to 13 residues. V was pared by 1 base and J by 4 bases, with 0 bases of the junction left unmatched. Per the germline V gene, CDR1 is SQVTM and CDR2 is ANQGSEA.

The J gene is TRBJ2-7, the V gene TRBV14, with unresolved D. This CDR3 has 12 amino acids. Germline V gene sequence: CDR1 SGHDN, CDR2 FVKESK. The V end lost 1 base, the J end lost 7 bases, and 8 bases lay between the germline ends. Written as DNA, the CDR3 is TGTGCCAGCAGCCAAGGGGCCTGGGAGCAGTACTTC. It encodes CASSQGAWEQYF.

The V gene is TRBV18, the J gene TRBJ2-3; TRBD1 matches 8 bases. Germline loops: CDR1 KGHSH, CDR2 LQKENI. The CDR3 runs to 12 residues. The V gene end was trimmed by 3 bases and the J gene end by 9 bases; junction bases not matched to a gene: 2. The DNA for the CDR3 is TGTGCCAGCTCACCGGACAGGGTAACGCAGTATTTT. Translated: CASSPDRVTQYF.

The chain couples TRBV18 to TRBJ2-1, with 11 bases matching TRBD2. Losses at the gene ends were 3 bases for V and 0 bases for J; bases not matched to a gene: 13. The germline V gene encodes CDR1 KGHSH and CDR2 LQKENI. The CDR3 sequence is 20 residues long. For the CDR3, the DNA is TGTGCCAGCTCACCCAGGACTAGCGGGTTAGACGGTAGCTCCTACAATGAGCAGTTCTTC. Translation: CASSPRTSGLDGSSYNEQFF.

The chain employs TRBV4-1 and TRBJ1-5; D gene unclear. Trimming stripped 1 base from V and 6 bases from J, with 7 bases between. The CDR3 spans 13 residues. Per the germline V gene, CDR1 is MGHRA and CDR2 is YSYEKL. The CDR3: CASSQVRVQPQHF. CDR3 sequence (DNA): TGCGCCAGCAGCCAAGTGAGGGTTCAGCCCCAGCATTTT.

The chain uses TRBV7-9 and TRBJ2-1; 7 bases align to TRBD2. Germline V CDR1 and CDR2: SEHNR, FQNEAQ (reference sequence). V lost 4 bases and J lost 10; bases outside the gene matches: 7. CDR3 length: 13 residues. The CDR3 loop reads CASSSYDGREQFF. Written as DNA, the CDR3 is TGTGCCAGCAGCTCCTATGACGGGAGGGAGCAGTTCTTC.

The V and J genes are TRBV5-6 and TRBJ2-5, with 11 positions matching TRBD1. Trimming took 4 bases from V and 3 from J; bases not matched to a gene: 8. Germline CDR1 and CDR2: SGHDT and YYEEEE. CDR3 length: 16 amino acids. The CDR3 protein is CASSGRDRGYEETQYF. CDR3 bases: TGTGCCAGCAGCGGCCGGGACAGGGGGTATGAAGAGACCCAGTACTTC.

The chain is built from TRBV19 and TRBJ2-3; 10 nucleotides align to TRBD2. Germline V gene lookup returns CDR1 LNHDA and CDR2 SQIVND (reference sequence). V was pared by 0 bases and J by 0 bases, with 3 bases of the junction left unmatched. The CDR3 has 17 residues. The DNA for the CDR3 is TGTGCCAGTAGTATAGAAGCGGGGGGGACTAGCACAGATACGCAGTATTTT. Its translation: CASSIEAGGTSTDTQYF.